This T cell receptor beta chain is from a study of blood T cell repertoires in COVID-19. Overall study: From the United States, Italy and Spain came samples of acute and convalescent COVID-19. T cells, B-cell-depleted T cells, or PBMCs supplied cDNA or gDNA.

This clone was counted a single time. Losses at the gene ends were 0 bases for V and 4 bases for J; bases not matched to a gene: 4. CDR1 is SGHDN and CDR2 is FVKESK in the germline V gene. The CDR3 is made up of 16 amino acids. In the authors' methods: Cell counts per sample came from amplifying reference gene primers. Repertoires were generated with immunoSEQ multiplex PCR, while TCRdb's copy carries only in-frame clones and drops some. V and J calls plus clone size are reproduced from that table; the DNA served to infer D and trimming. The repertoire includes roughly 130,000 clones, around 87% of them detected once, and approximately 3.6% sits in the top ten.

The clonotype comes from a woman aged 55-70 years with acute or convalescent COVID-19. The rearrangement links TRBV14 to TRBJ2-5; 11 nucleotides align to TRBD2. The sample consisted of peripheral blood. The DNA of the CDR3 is TGTGCCAGCAGCCAAGACCGACTAGCGGGACTAGAGACCCAGTACTTC. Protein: CASSQDRLAGLETQYF.